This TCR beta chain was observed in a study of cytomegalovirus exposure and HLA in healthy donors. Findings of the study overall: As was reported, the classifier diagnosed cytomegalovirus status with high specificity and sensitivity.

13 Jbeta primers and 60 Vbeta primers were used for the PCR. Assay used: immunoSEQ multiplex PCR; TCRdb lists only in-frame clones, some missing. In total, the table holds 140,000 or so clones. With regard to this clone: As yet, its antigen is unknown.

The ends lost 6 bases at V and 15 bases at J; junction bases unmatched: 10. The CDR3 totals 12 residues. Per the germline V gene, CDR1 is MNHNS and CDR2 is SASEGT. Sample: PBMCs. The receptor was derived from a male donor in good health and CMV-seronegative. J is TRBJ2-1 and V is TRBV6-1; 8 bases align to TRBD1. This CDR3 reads CASRIPGGVWFF. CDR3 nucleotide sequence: TGTGCCAGCAGAATTCCAGGGGGCGTTTGGTTCTTC.